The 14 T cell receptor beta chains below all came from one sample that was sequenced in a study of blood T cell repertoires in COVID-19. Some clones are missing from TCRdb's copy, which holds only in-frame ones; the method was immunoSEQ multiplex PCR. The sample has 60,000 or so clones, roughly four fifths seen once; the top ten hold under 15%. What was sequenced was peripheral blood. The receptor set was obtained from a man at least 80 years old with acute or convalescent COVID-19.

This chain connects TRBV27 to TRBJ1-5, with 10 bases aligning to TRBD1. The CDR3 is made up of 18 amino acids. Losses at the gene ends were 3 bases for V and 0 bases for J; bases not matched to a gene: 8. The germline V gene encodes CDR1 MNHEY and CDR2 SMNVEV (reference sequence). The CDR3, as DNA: TGTGCCAGCAGTTTTAGAGCCGGGACAGGGGTTAGCAATCAGCCCCAGCATTTT. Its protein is CASSFRAGTGVSNQPQHF.

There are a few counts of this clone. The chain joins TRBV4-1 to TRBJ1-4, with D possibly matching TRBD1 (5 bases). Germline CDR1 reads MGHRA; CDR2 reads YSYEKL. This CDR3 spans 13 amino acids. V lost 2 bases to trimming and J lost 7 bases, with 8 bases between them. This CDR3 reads CASSQWRGEKLFF. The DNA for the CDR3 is TGCGCCAGCAGCCAATGGAGGGGTGAAAAACTGTTTTTT.

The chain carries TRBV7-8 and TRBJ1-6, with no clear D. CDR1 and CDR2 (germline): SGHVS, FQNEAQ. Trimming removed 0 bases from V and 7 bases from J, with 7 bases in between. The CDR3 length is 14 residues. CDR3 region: CASSLAAKNSPLHF. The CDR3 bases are TGTGCCAGCAGCTTAGCGGCCAAGAATTCACCCCTCCACTTT.

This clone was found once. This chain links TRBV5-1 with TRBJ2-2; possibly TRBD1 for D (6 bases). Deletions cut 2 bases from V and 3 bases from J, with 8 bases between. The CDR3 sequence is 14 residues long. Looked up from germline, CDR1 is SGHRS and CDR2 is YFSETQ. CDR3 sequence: CASSFGGDTGELFF. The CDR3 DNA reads TGCGCCAGCAGCTTTGGGGGCGACACCGGGGAGCTGTTTTTT.

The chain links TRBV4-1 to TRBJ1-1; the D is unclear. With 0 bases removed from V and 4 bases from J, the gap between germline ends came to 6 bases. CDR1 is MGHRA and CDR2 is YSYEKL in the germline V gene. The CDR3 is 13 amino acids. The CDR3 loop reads CASSQEYSTEAFF. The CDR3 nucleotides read TGCGCCAGCAGCCAAGAATATTCCACTGAAGCTTTCTTT.

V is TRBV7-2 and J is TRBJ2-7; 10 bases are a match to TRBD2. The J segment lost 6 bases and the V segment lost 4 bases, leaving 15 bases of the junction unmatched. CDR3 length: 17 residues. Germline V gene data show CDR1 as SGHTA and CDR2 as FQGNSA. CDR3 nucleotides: TGTGCCAGCAGCTCTGGGCGACCAGCGGGGGGGAACTGCGAGCAGTACTTC. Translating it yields CASSSGRPAGGNCEQYF. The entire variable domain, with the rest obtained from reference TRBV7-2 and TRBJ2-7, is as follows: GAGVSQSPSNKVTEKGKDVELRCDPISGHTALYWYRQSLGQGLEFLIYFQGNSAPDKSGLPSDRFSAERTGGSVSTLTIQRTQQEDSAVYLCASSSGRPAGGNCEQYFGPGTRLTVT.

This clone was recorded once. CDR3 region: CASSEAMGLAGIEQFF. The CDR3 DNA sequence: TGTGCCAGCAGTGAAGCGATGGGACTAGCGGGGATTGAGCAGTTCTTC. V usage is TRBV6-1 and J usage is TRBJ2-1, with 13 bases aligning to TRBD2. This CDR3 region has 16 residues. CDR1 and CDR2 (germline): MNHNS, SASEGT. V trimming: 0 bases; J trimming: 9 bases; junction bases outside the gene matches: 5.

The CDR3 region is CASSQKRTSGGPDTQYF. CDR3 DNA: TGTGCCAGCAGCCAGAAAAGGACTAGCGGGGGTCCAGATACGCAGTATTTT. The chain couples TRBV3-1 (or the pseudogene TRBV3-2) to TRBJ2-3, with 13 nucleotides matching TRBD2. Germline V gene data show CDR1 as LGHDT and CDR2 as YNNKEL (reference sequence). The CDR3 length is 17 residues. The V and J ends lost 3 bases and 4 bases, in that order; junction bases with no gene match: 7.

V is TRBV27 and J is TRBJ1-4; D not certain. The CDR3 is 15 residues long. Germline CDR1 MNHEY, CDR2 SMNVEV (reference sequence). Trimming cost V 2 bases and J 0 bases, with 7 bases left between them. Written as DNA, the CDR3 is TGTGCCAGCAGTTTACTAGGAGCAACTAATGAAAAACTGTTTTTT. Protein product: CASSLLGATNEKLFF.

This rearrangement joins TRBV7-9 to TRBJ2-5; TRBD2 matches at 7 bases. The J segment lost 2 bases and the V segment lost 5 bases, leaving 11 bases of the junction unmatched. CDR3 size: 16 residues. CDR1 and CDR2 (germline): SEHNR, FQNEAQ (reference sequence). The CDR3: CASSPDPGLVQETQYF. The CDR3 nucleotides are TGTGCCAGCAGCCCAGATCCCGGACTAGTACAAGAGACCCAGTACTTC.

CDR3 in amino acids: CASRESSGGRNKNEKLFF. For the CDR3, the DNA is TGTGCCAGCAGGGAAAGTTCAGGGGGCAGGAACAAGAATGAAAAACTGTTTTTT. The V and J genes are TRBV21-1 and TRBJ1-4; the table's D call TRBD1 went unverified against the DNA. TRBV21-1 has pseudogene status. This CDR3 comprises 18 residues.

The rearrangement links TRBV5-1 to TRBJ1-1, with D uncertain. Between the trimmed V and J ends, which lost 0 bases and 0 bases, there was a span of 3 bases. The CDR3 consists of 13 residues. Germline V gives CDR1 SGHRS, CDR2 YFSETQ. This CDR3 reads CASSLVVNTEAFF. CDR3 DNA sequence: TGCGCCAGCAGCTTGGTAGTGAACACTGAAGCTTTCTTT.

CDR3 protein: CASSYYPGTTSYEQYF. The CDR3 DNA sequence: TGCGCCAGCAGCTACTACCCCGGGACTACCTCCTACGAGCAGTACTTC. The chain is built from TRBV5-1 and TRBJ2-7, with 7 bases lining up with TRBD2. With V trimmed by 3 bases and J by 0 bases, 9 bases remained unmatched. The CDR3 totals 16 residues. Looked up from germline, CDR1 is SGHRS and CDR2 is YFSETQ.

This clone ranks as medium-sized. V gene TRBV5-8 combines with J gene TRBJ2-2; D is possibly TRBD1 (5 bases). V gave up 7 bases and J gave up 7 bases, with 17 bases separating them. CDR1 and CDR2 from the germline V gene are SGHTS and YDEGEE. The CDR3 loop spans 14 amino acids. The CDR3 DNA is TGTGCCAGCTTAGGCAGGGTCAAGAACGGGGAGCTGTTTTTT. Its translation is CASLGRVKNGELFF.